Below are 2 T cell receptor beta chains sequenced from a single sample in a study of blood T cell repertoires in COVID-19. Method: immunoSEQ multiplex PCR; TCRdb's copy keeps in-frame clones and lacks some. The sample has around 220,000 clones, more than 75% seen once. Source material: peripheral blood. These receptors were taken from a man aged 40-49 years with active or convalescent COVID-19.

The chain combines TRBV2 with TRBJ2-3, with D possibly matching TRBD1 (6 bases). The germline V gene has CDR1 SNHLY and CDR2 FYNNEI. The CDR3 has 14 amino acids. Trimming pared 7 bases from V and 2 bases from J, leaving 13 bases between. The chain's CDR3 is CASTETGYTDTQYF. In DNA form, the CDR3 reads TGTGCCAGCACCGAGACAGGTTACACAGATACGCAGTATTTT.

The chain recombines TRBV11-2 with TRBJ2-7; the D is unclear. Per germline, CDR1 SGHAT and CDR2 FQNNGV. Trimming cost V 5 bases and J 3 bases, with 11 bases left between them. The CDR3 spans 13 residues. CDR3 protein: CASSTDQDYEQYF. In DNA, the CDR3 is TGTGCCAGCAGCACCGACCAGGACTACGAGCAGTACTTC.